The sequence of this TCR beta chain was determined in a study of T cell repertoires in cytomegalovirus infection. A word on this clonotype: Its target is not known.

The CDR3 runs 17 residues. Looked up from germline, CDR1 is SGHVS and CDR2 is FNYEAQ. The V gene end was trimmed by 5 bases and the J gene end by 4 bases; junction bases not matched to a gene: 13. TCRdb fed the reads into MiXCR, producing one record per CDR3 protein. The sample includes fewer than 1,000,000 distinct CDR3 sequences, approximately 33% of them seen just once. The chain carries TRBV7-6 and TRBJ1-4, with TRBD1 matching over 7 bases. Source: cultured CD8+ T cells from PBMCs, taken from culture after CMV antigen stimulation. The sequence was obtained from a human donor in good health (CMV status not recorded). Some clones in this sample may be carry-over from other donors' samples. The CDR3 loop is CASSLGGGGSYNEKLFF. The CDR3 coding sequence is TGTGCCAGCAGCCTCGGGGGAGGGGGCTCTTATAATGAAAAACTGTTTTTT.